This T cell receptor (beta chain) derives from a study of T cell repertoires in cytomegalovirus infection. Study in general: CMV infection and matching HLA type were both indicated by public TCR beta signatures.

A note on this clonotype: Its antigen remains unknown.

Study results and limitations: HLA-C-restricted TCR beta clonotypes specific for CMV led the ex vivo response. People with CMV and the relevant HLA were identified by cumulative public TCR beta family frequency.

Germline assignment: CDR1 SGHAT and CDR2 FQNNGV. This CDR3 is 13 amino acids long. V gave up 2 bases and J gave up 5 bases, with 6 bases separating them. TCRdb used MiXCR to reprocess the reads, holding one entry per CDR3 protein. The profile shows 150,000 to 200,000 distinct CDR3 sequences, roughly 19% of them singletons. This receptor was obtained from a human donor in good health (CMV status not recorded). Some clones in this sample may be carry-over from other donors' samples. Sequencing was done on a sample of PBMCs. V gene TRBV11-2 combines with J gene TRBJ1-4, with D hard to call. The DNA for the CDR3 is TGTGCCAGCAGCTTAATGAACAATGAAAAACTGTTTTTT. It specifies CASSLMNNEKLFF.